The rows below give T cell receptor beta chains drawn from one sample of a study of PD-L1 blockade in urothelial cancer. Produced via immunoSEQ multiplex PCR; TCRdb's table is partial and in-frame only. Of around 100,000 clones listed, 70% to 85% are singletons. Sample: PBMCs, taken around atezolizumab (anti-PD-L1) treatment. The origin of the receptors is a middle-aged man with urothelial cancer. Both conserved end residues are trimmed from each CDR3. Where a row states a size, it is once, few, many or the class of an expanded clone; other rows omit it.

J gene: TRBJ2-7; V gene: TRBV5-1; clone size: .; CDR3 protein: ASSLAAASSYEQY
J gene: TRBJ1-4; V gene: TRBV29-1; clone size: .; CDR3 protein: SVRSATNEKLF
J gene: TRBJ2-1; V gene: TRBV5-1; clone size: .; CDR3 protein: ASSPPGLASNEQF
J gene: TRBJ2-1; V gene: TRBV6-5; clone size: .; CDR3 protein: ASRTAVEQF
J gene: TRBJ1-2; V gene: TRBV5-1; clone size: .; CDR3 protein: ASSLVGQGAQGYT
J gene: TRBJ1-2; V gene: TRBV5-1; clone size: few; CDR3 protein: ASTDNGGGYT
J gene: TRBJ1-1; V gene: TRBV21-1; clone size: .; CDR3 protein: ASSSQAGCDTEAF
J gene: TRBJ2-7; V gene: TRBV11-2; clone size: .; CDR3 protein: ASSFLAKWDSEQY
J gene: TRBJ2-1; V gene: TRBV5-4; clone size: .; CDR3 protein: EAAYNEQF
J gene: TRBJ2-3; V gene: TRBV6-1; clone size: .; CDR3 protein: ASSDPLAGNTDTQY
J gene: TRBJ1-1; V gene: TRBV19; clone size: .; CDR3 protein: ASTGQAMNTEAF
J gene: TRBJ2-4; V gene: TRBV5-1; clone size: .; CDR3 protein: ASSLTRENIQY
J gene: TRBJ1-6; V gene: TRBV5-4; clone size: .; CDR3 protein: ASRKTGGANSPLH
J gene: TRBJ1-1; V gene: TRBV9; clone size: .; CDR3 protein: ASSNYRGVDTEAF
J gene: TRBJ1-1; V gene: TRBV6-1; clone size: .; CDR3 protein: ASDRQGSMNTEAF
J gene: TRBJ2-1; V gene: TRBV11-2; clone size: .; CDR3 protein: ASSLSRSGEQF
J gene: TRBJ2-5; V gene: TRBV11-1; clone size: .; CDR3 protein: ASRTRGGQETQY
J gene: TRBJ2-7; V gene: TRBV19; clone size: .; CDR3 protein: ATADRATYEQY
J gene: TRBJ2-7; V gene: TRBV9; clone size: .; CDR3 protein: ASSVGRDSSYEQY
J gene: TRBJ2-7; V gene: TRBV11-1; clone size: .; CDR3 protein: ASSQIGRDRNYEQY
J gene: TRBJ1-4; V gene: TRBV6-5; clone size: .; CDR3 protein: ASSYGIQAHNEELF
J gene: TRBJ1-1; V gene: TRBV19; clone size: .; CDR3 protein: ASSQGGRNTEAF
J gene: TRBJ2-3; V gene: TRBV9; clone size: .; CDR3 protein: ASSVEGLSTDTQY
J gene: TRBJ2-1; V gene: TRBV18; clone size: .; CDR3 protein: ASQSSGASNEQF
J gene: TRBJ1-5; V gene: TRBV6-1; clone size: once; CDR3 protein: ASSATGNQPQH
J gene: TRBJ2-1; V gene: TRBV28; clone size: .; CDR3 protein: ASSPAGLAGYNEQF
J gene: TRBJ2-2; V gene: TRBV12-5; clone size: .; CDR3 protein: ASAANTGELF
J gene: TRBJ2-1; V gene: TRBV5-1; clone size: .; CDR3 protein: ASSFTSGSYDEQF
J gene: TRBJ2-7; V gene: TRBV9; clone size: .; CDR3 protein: ASSVGWQDGQY